This section outlines one T cell receptor beta chain sequence together with its context. What it recognizes is unknown. The sample belongs to a study of T cell responses to AZD1222 COVID-19 vaccine. Regarding the study as a whole: Clonal diversity was possibly underestimated; the donors were predominantly white British and more often female.

The CDR3 is 13 amino acids. The germline gives CDR1 LNHDA, CDR2 SQIVND (reference sequence). Trimming left V 3 bases short and J 0 bases short, with 5 bases between. Only in-frame clones appear in the TCRdb table, and some are missing; sequencing was by immunoSEQ multiplex PCR. The repertoire includes some 170,000 clones, roughly 89% of them detected once, and approximately 1.6% sits in the top ten. Source: peripheral blood, taken on day 0 of AZD1222 vaccination. The receptor comes from an adult in good health. This rearrangement joins TRBV19 to TRBJ1-2; no clear D gene. CDR3 region: CASSMKPNYGYTF. In DNA form, the CDR3 reads TGTGCCAGTAGTATGAAGCCTAACTATGGCTACACCTTC.